Detailed here is one TCR beta chain. This record belongs to a study of cytomegalovirus exposure and HLA in healthy donors. Study details: Earlier, approximately 190 million T cells were analyzed, and some 120 million unique TCR beta sequences were found among them.

The PCR made use of 60 Vbeta and 13 Jbeta primers. Produced via immunoSEQ multiplex PCR; TCRdb's table is partial and in-frame only. The sample includes 180,000 or so clones, 60% to 80% of them seen just once. V was shortened by 1 base and J by 0 bases, with 13 bases between the two germline ends. The CDR3 length is 16 residues. Germline V gene lookup returns CDR1 MGHRA and CDR2 YSYEKL. The clonotype originates from a woman aged 40 to 50 in good health and CMV-seropositive. Sequenced: PBMCs. The chain is built from TRBV4-1 and TRBJ2-7; no clear D gene. This CDR3 is CASSQVLGANSYEQYF. The CDR3 DNA sequence: TGCGCCAGCAGCCAAGTCCTTGGAGCAAACTCCTACGAGCAGTACTTC.